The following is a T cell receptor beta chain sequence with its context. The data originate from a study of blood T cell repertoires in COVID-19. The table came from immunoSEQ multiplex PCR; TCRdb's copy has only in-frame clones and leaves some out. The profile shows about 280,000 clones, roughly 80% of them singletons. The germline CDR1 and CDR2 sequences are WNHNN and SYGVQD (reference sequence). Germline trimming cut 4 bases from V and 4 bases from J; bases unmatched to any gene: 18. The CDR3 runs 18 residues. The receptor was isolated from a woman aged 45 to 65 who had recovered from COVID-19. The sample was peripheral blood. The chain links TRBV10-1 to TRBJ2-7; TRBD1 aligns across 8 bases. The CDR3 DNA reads TGCGCCAGCAGTGGTGAATTGGACAGGGCCTTTCCCGATTACGAGCAGTACTTC. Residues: CASSGELDRAFPDYEQYF.